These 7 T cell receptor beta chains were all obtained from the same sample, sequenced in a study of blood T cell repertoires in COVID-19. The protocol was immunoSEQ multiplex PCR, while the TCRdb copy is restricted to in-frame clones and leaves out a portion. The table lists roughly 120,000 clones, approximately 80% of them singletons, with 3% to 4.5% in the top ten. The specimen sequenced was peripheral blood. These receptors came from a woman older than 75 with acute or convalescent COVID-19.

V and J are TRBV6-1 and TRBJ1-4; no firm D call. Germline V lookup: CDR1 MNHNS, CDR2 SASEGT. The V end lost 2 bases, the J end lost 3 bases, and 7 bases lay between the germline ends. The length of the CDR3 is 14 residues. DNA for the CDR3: TGTGCCAGCAGTGAACTGGCTTCTAATGAAAAACTGTTTTTT. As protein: CASSELASNEKLFF.

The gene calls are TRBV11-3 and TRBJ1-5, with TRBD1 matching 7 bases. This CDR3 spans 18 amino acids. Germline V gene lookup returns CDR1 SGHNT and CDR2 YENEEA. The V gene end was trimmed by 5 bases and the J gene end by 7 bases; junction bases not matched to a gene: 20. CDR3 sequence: CASSPIPHSGGGGQPQHF. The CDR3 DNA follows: TGTGCCAGCAGCCCAATTCCCCATTCAGGGGGTGGGGGGCAGCCCCAGCATTTT.

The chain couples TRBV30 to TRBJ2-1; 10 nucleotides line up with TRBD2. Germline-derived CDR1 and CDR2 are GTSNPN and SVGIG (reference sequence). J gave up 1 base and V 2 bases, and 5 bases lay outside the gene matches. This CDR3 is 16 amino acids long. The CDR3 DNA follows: TGTGCCTGGAGTCGTAGCGGGGGGAGTTCCTACAATGAGCAGTTCTTC. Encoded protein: CAWSRSGGSSYNEQFF.

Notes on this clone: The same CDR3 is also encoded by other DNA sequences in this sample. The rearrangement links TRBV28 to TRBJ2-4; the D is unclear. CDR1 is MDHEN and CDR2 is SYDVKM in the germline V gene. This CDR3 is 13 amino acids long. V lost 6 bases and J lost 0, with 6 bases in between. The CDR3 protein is CASSLLAKNIQYF. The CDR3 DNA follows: TGTGCCAGCAGCCTACTAGCCAAAAACATTCAGTACTTC.

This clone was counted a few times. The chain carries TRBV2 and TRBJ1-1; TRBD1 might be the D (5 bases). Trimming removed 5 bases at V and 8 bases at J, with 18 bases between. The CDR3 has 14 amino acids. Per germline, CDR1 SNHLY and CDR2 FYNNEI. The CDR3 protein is CASSLGGAVKEAFF. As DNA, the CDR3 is TGTGCCAGCAGTCTAGGAGGGGCCGTAAAAGAAGCTTTCTTT.

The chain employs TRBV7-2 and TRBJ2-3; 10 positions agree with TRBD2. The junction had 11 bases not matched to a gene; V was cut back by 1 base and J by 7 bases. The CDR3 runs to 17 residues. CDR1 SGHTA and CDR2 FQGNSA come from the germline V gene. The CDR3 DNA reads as TGTGCCAGCAGCTTAGTAGGGGCTAGCGGGAGCCAGAATACGCAGTATTTT. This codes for CASSLVGASGSQNTQYF.

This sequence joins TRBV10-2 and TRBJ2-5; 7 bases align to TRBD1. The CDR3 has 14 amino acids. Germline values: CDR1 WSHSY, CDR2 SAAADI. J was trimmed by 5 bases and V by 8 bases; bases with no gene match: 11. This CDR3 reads CASSASTGWETQYF. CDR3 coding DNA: TGCGCCAGCTCCGCTTCGACAGGGTGGGAGACCCAGTACTTC.